The 8 T cell receptor beta chains below all came from one sample that was sequenced in a study of cytomegalovirus exposure and HLA in healthy donors. The PCR used 60 Vbeta and 13 Jbeta primers. TCRdb's table, derived via immunoSEQ multiplex PCR, lists solely in-frame clones and lacks some. The sample lists 150,000 or so clones, about 68% occurring once. The sequencing sample was made of PBMCs. The receptors stem from a female donor in good health and CMV-seronegative.

The V and J genes are TRBV30 and TRBJ2-3; D possibly corresponds to TRBD2 (7 bases). Germline V gene sequence: CDR1 GTSNPN, CDR2 SVGIG (reference sequence). Trimming stripped 0 bases from V and 5 bases from J, with 12 bases between. The CDR3 is 14 amino acids. CDR3: CAWSVGGALDTQYF. DNA for the CDR3: TGTGCCTGGAGTGTAGGGGGGGCCTTAGATACGCAGTATTTT.

The V and J genes are TRBV2 and TRBJ1-2; D possibly corresponds to TRBD1 (6 bases). This CDR3 region has 15 residues. The germline V gene has CDR1 SNHLY and CDR2 FYNNEI. V was cut by 0 bases and J by 8 bases, with 16 bases left in between. The CDR3 region has the DNA TGTGCCAGCAGTGAAGCGGAGTGGGGGCTGCGGGGCTACACCTTC. Protein sequence: CASSEAEWGLRGYTF.

This rearrangement joins TRBV15 to TRBJ2-2, with TRBD2 identical over 11 bases. The trim removed 3 bases at V and 6 bases at J, leaving 9 bases unmatched. CDR1 LNHNV and CDR2 YYDKDF come from the germline V gene (reference sequence). This CDR3 contains 17 residues. In nucleotides, the CDR3 is TGTGCCACCAGCAGTCCCATTCTAGCGGGAGGCGCCGGGGAGCTGTTTTTT. Its protein product is CATSSPILAGGAGELFF.

The rearrangement joins TRBV6-6 to TRBJ1-3; possibly TRBD1 for D (5 bases). Germline assignment: CDR1 MNHNY and CDR2 SVGAGI (reference sequence). V shed 7 bases and J shed 0 bases, with 16 bases lying between them. This CDR3 has 16 amino acids. The CDR3 nucleotides read TGTGCCAGCACCACCGGGACTTTAAACTCTGGAAACACCATATATTTT. Protein: CASTTGTLNSGNTIYF.

The chain links TRBV21-1 to TRBJ2-5; the table's D call TRBD2 went unverified against the DNA. TRBV21-1 is a documented pseudogene. The CDR3 extends over 13 amino acids. CDR3 bases: TGTGCCAGGGGGCGGGGAGGGGGGGAGACCCAGTACTTC. This translates into CARGRGGGETQYF.

This clone was seen more than once but under ten times. This CDR3 reads CASSLGGTGRNKETQYF. The CDR3 nucleotides are TGTGCCAGCAGCCTAGGGGGGACCGGGAGGAATAAAGAGACCCAGTACTTC. The chain uses TRBV4-2 and TRBJ2-5; tentative D call: TRBD2 (7 bases). CDR1 is LGHNA and CDR2 is YNFKEQ in the germline V gene. The V end lost 4 bases, the J end lost 3 bases, and 21 bases lay between the germline ends. This CDR3 has 17 residues.

The chain combines TRBV6-5 with TRBJ1-1; D unclear. V was clipped by 6 bases and J by 1 base, with 15 bases between them. This CDR3 is built from 15 residues. CDR1 and CDR2 (germline): MNHEY, SVGAGI. The CDR3: CASRKIEVGNTEAFF. CDR3 bases: TGTGCCAGCAGAAAGATCGAGGTAGGGAACACTGAAGCTTTCTTT.

V is TRBV7-3 and J is TRBJ2-7, with 10 bases fitting TRBD1. V dropped 5 bases and J dropped 7; count of bases not matched to a gene: 14. The germline gives CDR1 SGHTA, CDR2 FQGTGA. The CDR3 loop spans 16 amino acids. The CDR3 loop is CASSTTGTGASGEQYF. The CDR3 DNA is TGTGCCAGCAGCACAACCGGGACAGGGGCCTCGGGGGAGCAGTACTTC.